The entry below describes one T cell receptor beta chain. This clonotype has just a few counts. What this receptor recognizes is not known. The input lacks base qualities; no much larger clone sits a single base away. V has 2 bases trimmed and J has 1 base trimmed; junction bases matching no gene number 8. The CDR3 runs 17 residues from the cysteine to the phenylalanine. Here the CDR3 DNA is all that survives: 51 bases in frame from base 1. From a lookup of the germline V gene, CDR1 and CDR2 are MNHNS and SASEGT. The data were taken from a study of identical twins (TCRdb year 2016). In the study overall: To test whether fetal clonotypes persist, the study used deep sequencing on TCR alpha and beta repertoires from monozygotic twins, unrelated adults of various ages, and cord blood. Replicate twin experiments were performed at different times using different library preparation protocols to rule out contamination.

What the study reported, not specific to this receptor: Compared with coincidental sharing between unrelated individuals, an excess of low generation-probability sequences was observed among out-of-frame TCR alpha sequences shared between twins. Invariant T cells such as MAIT and iNKT could partly confound zero-insertion analyses, although diverse VJ usage argued against such confounding for most clonotypes. In beta out-of-frame sequences, excess twin sharing was weaker, because having fewer shared sequences lowered the signal-to-noise ratio. Fewer insertions were carried by abundant cord blood beta clonotypes; a weaker similar trend was observed in young adult naive repertoires, while no such trend was observed in memory repertoires. In monozygotic twins, out-of-frame TCR alpha sharing was systematically underestimated by recombination models, although the models agreed with sharing between unrelated individuals. Conclusions relied on cross-sectional statistical analysis, since the same donors could not be followed over many years.

All donors were healthy Caucasians. Three pairs of female monozygotic twins, all aged about 18 to 30 years, were included in the twin cohort. CD4+ and CD8+ T cell populations were isolated with positive isolation kits from Invitrogen. Library preparation employed 5' RACE. TCRdb lists the instrument as Illumina HiSeq 2000. A universal primer binding site was introduced by template switching, and a unique molecular identifier was present in the final cDNA, enabling accurate counting of TCR cDNA molecules. Specific primers in the conserved constant-segment region were used to synthesize first-strand cDNA for TCR alpha and beta chains. Each cDNA library was double barcoded, with a SMART-Mk sample barcode plus Illumina barcodes, to control for contamination. TruSeq adapter sequences, together with Illumina sample barcodes, were added in two successive PCR steps. TCR alpha and beta cDNA libraries were sequenced on the Illumina HiSeq platform with custom primers. Processing in the source paper ran as follows. MiGEC was used to process raw reads and extract unique molecular identifiers, and MiXCR was used to find CDR3 positions. For each individual, recombination models were inferred using an EM algorithm with the repgenHMM and IGoR tools. The tcR package in R was used for shared clonotype analysis, with sharing normalized by the product of cloneset sizes. To study raw recombination free of thymic and clonal selection effects, out-of-frame nonproductive sequences were analyzed. TCRdb reanalyzed the raw reads on its own, using fastp at Q25 for trimming and MiXCR for clone calling, and kept in-frame beta chains. Each record represents a unique CDR3 protein, reported with the most common genes and DNA among its rows. The V and J calls and clone size come from TCRdb's table, not from the authors' own analysis. The sample table holds 510,000 or so distinct CDR3 sequences, of which 13% to 15% were seen once. Around 0.48% of the sample is in the top ten clones.

These same records also appear under a second study, on yellow fever vaccine responses in identical twins. That second publication adds: According to the authors, the vaccine-induced T cell response in identical twins seemed to be partly convergent and partly specific to each individual. Focusing on identical twins, the study followed the T cell clones that responded to the vaccine, and did so with precision.

Sequenced material: CD4+ T cells sorted from blood. This receptor was taken from a young woman in good health. This sequence uses TRBV6-1 and TRBJ2-3, and 8 bases in between align with TRBD1. The CDR3 protein: CASSEIPPGQGTDTQYF. The base sequence is TGTGCCAGCAGTGAAATTCCACCGGGACAGGGCACAGATACGCAGTATTTT.